This note documents a single TCR beta chain sequence. Germline-derived CDR1 and CDR2 are SGHRS and YFSETQ. J was trimmed by 5 bases and V by 4 bases; bases with no gene match: 6. The CDR3 is 15 residues long. Per the study methods: Estimated nucleated cell counts came from reference gene primer amplification. Measured with immunoSEQ multiplex PCR; TCRdb has only the in-frame clones, and not every one. The D gene and trimming were derived from the DNA, and the V and J assignments and clone size from that table. The sample includes 150,000 to 200,000 clones, approximately 77% seen only once; the top ten take about a sixth. Cohort 3 donors were reported recovered after two negative PCRs, clearance, or symptom resolution. These data come from a study of blood T cell repertoires in COVID-19. Overall study: COVID-19 samples from acute and convalescent phases originated in the United States, Italy and Spain. The cDNA or gDNA used as material had been derived from T cells, B-cell-depleted T cells, or PBMCs.

This chain links TRBV5-1 with TRBJ1-6; 7 bases agree with TRBD1. The source of this sequence is a man aged 55 to 69 who had recovered from COVID-19. Sequenced sample: PBMCs or T cells enriched from blood (not recorded which). CDR3 region: CASSPRQGDNSPLHF. CDR3 bases: TGCGCCAGCAGCCCTAGACAGGGAGATAATTCACCCCTCCACTTT.